Below are 9 T cell receptor beta chains sequenced from a single sample in a study of Graves' ophthalmopathy and Graves' hyperthyroidism. The authors amplified TCR beta CDR3 regions, and they did so from RNA transcripts for repertoire sequencing. Amplification began with first-round RT-PCR using HTBI primers, then second-round multiplex PCR was performed. MiXCR, run by TCRdb on the multiplex PCR reads, gives a single entry per CDR3 protein. The table lists about 380,000 distinct CDR3 sequences, roughly 14% of them singletons, with approximately 7% in the top ten. Sample: peripheral blood. Receptor source: a woman younger than 35 with stable Graves' hyperthyroidism.

This clonotype was seen many times. The V gene is TRBV12-3 or TRBV12-4, the J gene TRBJ1-2, with 7 nucleotides matching TRBD1. V shed 4 bases and J 7 bases; nucleotides not matched to a gene: 6. This CDR3 has 13 residues. The CDR3 DNA is TGTGCCAGCAGTTCCGACAGGGCGGGTGGCTACACCTTC. Residues: CASSSDRAGGYTF.

V and J are TRBV5-5 and TRBJ2-6; D is unclear. The ends were cut back, 4 bases at V and 2 bases at J, with 10 bases in the middle. CDR1 is SGHKS and CDR2 is YYEKEE in the germline V gene (reference sequence). The CDR3 loop spans 15 amino acids. The CDR3 spells CASSPYPAGANVLTF. CDR3 nucleotide sequence: TGTGCCAGCAGCCCTTATCCGGCTGGGGCCAACGTCCTGACTTTC. The full variable domain, rest sourced from reference TRBV5-5 and TRBJ2-6, is DAGVTQSPTHLIKTRGQQVTLRCSPISGHKSVSWYQQVLGQGPQFIFQYYEKEERGRGNFPDRFSARQFPNYSSELNVNALLLGDSALYLCASSPYPAGANVLTFGAGSRLTVL.

This clonotype was recorded a few times. A junction boundary mismatches the germline segment, possibly from a read error. V gene TRBV18 combines with J gene TRBJ2-7, with D possibly being TRBD2 (5 bases). CDR3 size: 17 residues. From germline, CDR1 is KGHSH and CDR2 LQKENI. The CDR3 region is CASSPLRFGEGSHEQYF. The DNA for the CDR3 is TGTGCCAGCTCACCTCTACGATTCGGGGAAGGCTCCCACGAGCAGTACTTC.

This clonotype occurred many times. The chain employs TRBV12-3 or TRBV12-4 and TRBJ2-3; 9 nucleotides line up with TRBD1. The V segment lost 4 bases and the J segment 4 bases; nucleotides outside the gene matches: 9. The CDR3 length is 16 residues. The CDR3 DNA reads as TGTGCCAGCAGTTCCGGGACAGGGAATGCCGCAGATACGCAGTATTTT. Translation gives CASSSGTGNAADTQYF.

This clonotype has just a few counts. The genes are TRBV7-2 and TRBJ2-5; unclear D gene. Trimming removed 3 bases at V and 0 bases at J, with 8 bases between. CDR1 and CDR2 (germline): SGHTA, FQGNSA. The CDR3 sequence is 14 residues long. CDR3 sequence: CASSLGPYQETQYF. The DNA of the CDR3 is TGTGCCAGCAGCTTGGGCCCGTACCAAGAGACCCAGTACTTC. Variable domain in full (rest from reference TRBV7-2 and TRBJ2-5): GAGVSQSPSNKVTEKGKDVELRCDPISGHTALYWYRQSLGQGLEFLIYFQGNSAPDKSGLPSDRFSAERTGGSVSTLTIQRTQQEDSAVYLCASSLGPYQETQYFGPGTRLLVL.

This clonotype was counted between two and nine times. The chain combines TRBV5-1 with TRBJ2-5; D is undetermined. The CDR3 runs 15 residues. The germline V and J ends were trimmed by 3 bases and 4 bases, with 16 bases remaining between them. Per germline, CDR1 SGHRS and CDR2 YFSETQ. As DNA, the CDR3 is TGCGCCAGCAGCTCGACACATCCTAGAGCAGAGACCCAGTACTTC. Translating it yields CASSSTHPRAETQYF.

There are a few counts of this clonotype. This may come from a read error, since a much larger clone is one base off. This rearrangement joins TRBV12-3 or TRBV12-4 to TRBJ2-5, with D maybe TRBD1 (6 bases). This CDR3 comprises 14 residues. The CDR3 reads CASSLPGQQETKYF. CDR3 bases: TGTGCCAGCAGTTTACCAGGACAGCAAGAGACCAAGTACTTC.

This clonotype was observed many times. V is TRBV12-3 or TRBV12-4 and J is TRBJ1-1, with 8 positions matching TRBD1. This CDR3 contains 15 residues. V was clipped by 4 bases and J by 4 bases; unmatched bases: 8. In DNA, the CDR3 is TGTGCCAGCAGTTCCACGACAGGGGTGGGCACTGAAGCTTTCTTT. This encodes CASSSTTGVGTEAFF.

The chain employs TRBV4-1 and TRBJ1-2; D is perhaps TRBD1 (6 bases). The germline CDR1 and CDR2 sequences are MGHRA and YSYEKL. The CDR3 is made up of 16 amino acids. V was clipped by 0 bases and J by 6 bases, with 17 bases between them. The CDR3 DNA is TGCGCCAGCAGCCAAGATATACCGGGACACCAGGATGGCTACACCTTC. This encodes CASSQDIPGHQDGYTF.